Included here is one T cell receptor (beta chain) sequence, with context. The CDR3 is 13 residues long. The germline CDR1 and CDR2 sequences are SGDLS and YYNGEE. The ends were cut back, 3 bases at V and 2 bases at J, with 8 bases in the middle. These data originate in a study of OX40 agonist ivuxolimab in advanced cancers. Study-level information: Hepatocellular carcinoma, melanoma, renal cell or head and neck cancer affected the dose-escalation patients.

The data were produced by immunoSEQ multiplex PCR, yet TCRdb's version contains in-frame clones alone and is incomplete. The sample has 100,000 to 150,000 clones; roughly 92% are singletons. Material: CD4+ or CD8+ T cells sorted from blood, obtained in a trial of the OX40 agonist ivuxolimab. This TCR was recovered from an adult with an advanced solid tumor such as melanoma, head and neck, liver or kidney cancer. V gene TRBV9 combines with J gene TRBJ1-1, with D perhaps matching TRBD1 (6 bases). The CDR3 region has the DNA TGTGCCAGCAGCGAGGGGGTCAACACTGAAGCTTTCTTT. Residues: CASSEGVNTEAFF.